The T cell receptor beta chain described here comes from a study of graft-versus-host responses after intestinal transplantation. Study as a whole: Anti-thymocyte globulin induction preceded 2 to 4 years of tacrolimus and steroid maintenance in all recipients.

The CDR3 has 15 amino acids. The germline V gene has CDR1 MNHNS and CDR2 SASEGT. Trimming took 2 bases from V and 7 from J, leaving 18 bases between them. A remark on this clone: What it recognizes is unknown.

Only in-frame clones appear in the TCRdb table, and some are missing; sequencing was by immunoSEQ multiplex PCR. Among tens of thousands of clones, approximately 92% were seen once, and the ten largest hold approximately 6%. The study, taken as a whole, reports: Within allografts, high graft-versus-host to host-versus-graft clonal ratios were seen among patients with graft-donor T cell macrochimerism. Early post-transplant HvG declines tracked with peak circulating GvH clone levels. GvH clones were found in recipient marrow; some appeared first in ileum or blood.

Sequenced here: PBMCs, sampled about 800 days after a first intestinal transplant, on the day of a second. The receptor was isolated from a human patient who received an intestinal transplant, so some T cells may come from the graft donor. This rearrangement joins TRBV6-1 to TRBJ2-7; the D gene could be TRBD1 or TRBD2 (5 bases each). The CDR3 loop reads CASSEYPGPSGEQYF. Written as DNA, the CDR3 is TGTGCCAGCAGTGAATATCCAGGGCCCTCGGGGGAGCAGTACTTC.